This T cell receptor (beta chain) comes out of a study of human T cells and chemical hapten exposure (dated by TCRdb to the early 2020s). Background on the whole study: For sensitization, 2% DPC in acetone was applied to an approximately 2 cm by approximately 2 cm area of upper inner arm skin. Throughout the study period of about 25 weeks, patients also received therapeutic DPC doses to the scalp every week. Patch tests used Finn chambers with 0.01% DPC on the upper back, scored after 6 days by International Contact Dermatitis Research Group standards. Libraries were pooled for sequencing, and per-sample TCR yields varied mainly because of small differences in library volumes within the pool. The patient cohort, mostly female, included alopecia areata with under or over 50% scalp involvement, alopecia totalis and alopecia universalis. Blood samples were taken from patients before sensitization (week 0) and at 2, 6 and about 24 weeks after DPC sensitization. For TCR sequencing, blood came from 25 to 35 alopecia patients at anywhere from one to four time points (pre-sensitization, 2, 6 and 24 weeks). Peripheral blood TCR repertoire changes were tracked in vivo in alopecia patients during primary and secondary sensitization to the hapten diphenylcyclopropenone (DPC).

About this clonotype: No cognate antigen has been identified for it. Per-base qualities were not stored, and no clone one base away is much larger.

Results and caveats for the whole study, not just this receptor: Significantly more large CDR3 similarity clusters were formed by expanded TCRs than by pre-sensitization or healthy control sets, consistent with antigen-driven responses. The number of PT1 expanded TCRs positively correlated with patch test score, significant at thresholds 8, 16 and 32 but not 4. DPC sensitization did not change how many TCRs were above 1 in 1000 frequency, and no evidence was found of alterations in global repertoire structure. Alopecia, a presumed autoimmune disease, was present in all patients, so the immune response of the patients might differ from that of healthy individuals. After repeated subsampling, the strength of the expansion versus patch-test correlation and the threshold at which it became significant changed.

As encoded in the germline V gene, CDR1 is MNHEY while CDR2 is SVGAGI. The CDR3 measures 16 amino acids from cysteine to phenylalanine. Just CDR3 DNA is preserved here, 48 bases in frame from base 1. Unmatched junction bases come to 11, with V trimmed by 6 bases and J by 2 bases. Library prep was done by RACE. The sample was run on a NextSeq 500. Library preparation attached unique molecular identifiers to individual cDNA molecules for quantitative, reproducible TCR counting. From each blood RNA sample, both TCR alpha and TCR beta chains were sequenced. On the study's bioinformatics: Samples had a median of approximately 96,000 TCRs, with a range from roughly 23,224 to 700,000. The Decombinator software suite was used to annotate the V, J and CDR3 of the TCR reads. Every sample was subsampled to the same number of TCRs (28,000) for the PS versus PT1 abundance plots. TCRs were defined as expanded if absent before sensitization and observed at least eight times at the 2-week time point. TCRdb cleaned the public reads at Q25 with fastp, built clones with MiXCR and kept in-frame beta chains. Rows are unified per CDR3 protein, each entry keeping the most common DNA and genes. These V and J calls rely on TCRdb rather than the paper's analysis. The sample table holds 180,000 or so distinct CDR3 sequences, of which 25% to 35% were seen once. The ten largest clones represent roughly 3% of the sample.

The time point label on this specimen signifies: pre-sensitization, week 0. The treatment or condition label on this specimen signifies: therapeutic diphenylcyclopropenone sensitization with weekly scalp DPC. Blood at each patch-test visit was drawn before the patch test was applied. Eligible patients were aged 18 to 70, diagnosed with alopecia, deemed suitable for DPC therapy, and excluded if pregnant. Total RNA was isolated from unfractionated whole blood collected in Tempus Blood RNA tubes. The receptor's source is a woman aged 25-40 years with alopecia areata. Some clones in this sample may be carry-over from other donors' samples. Sequencing used whole blood, obtained in connection with sensitization to the hapten diphenylcyclopropenone (DPC). This chain joins TRBV6-5 to TRBJ2-5, with 8 central nucleotides matching TRBD1. The DNA is TGTGCCAGCAGACGCCAGGGGGCGCACGGACAAGAGACCCAGTACTTC. Its translation reads: CASRRQGAHGQETQYF.